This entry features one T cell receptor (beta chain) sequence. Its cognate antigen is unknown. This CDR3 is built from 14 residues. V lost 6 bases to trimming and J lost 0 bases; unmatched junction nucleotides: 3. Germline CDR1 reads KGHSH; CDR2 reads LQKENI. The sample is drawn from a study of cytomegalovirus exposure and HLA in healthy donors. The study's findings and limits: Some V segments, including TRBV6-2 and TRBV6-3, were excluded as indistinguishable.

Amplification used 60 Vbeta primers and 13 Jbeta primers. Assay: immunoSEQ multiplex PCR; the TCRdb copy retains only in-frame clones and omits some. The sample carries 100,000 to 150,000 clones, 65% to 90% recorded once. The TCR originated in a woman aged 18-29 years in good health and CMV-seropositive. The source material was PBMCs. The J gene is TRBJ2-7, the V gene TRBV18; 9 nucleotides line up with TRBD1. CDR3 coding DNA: TGTGCCAGCTCTGGGGGACAGGGCTCCTACGAGCAGTACTTC. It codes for CASSGGQGSYEQYF.